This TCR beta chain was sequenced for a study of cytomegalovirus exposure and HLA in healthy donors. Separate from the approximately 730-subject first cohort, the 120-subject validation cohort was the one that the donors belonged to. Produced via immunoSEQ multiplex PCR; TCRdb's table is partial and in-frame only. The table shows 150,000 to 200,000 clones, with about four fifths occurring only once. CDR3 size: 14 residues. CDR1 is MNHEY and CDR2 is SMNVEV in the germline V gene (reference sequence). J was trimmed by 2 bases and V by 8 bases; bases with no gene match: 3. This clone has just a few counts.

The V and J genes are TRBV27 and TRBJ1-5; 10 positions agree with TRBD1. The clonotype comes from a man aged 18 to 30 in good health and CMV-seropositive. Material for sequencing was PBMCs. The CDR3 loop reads CASGQGVGNQPQHF. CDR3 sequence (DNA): TGTGCCAGCGGACAGGGGGTAGGCAATCAGCCCCAGCATTTT.